This T cell receptor beta chain was recovered during a study of cytotoxic CD8 clonotypes in ibrutinib-treated CLL (dated by TCRdb to the early 2020s). About the study as a whole: The cohort had about ten relapsed/refractory and approximately 14 treatment-naive patients; roughly 17 were IGHV unmutated. An average of about 250,000 productive templates and 94,082 productive rearrangements was obtained per sample. Partial responses were observed in about 24 patients and complete responses in 2; after a median follow-up of around 68 months, remission was maintained in some 14 patients and progression was observed in about twelve. Every remission and progressive disease sample was obtained while ibrutinib was still being received by the patients. Response samples were taken after a median of approximately 12 months on treatment, ranging from 6 to 36 months. Longitudinal samples were obtainable from about 30% of the roughly 86 participants in the trial. Cryopreserved peripheral blood mononuclear cells were collected at three points: before therapy, at response, and at either sustained remission or disease progression. What the work shows at the level of the full study, not this receptor alone: Lymph node repertoires were not examined, and the timing of sampling was not matched between patients in sustained remission and those whose disease progressed. Public clonotypes were rare and either shrank or stayed stable during treatment, and the rise in clonality at ibrutinib response reflected expansion of private clonotypes. Baseline clonality exceeded that of age-matched healthy donors and correlated strongly with circulating CD8+ T-cell counts. An increase in clonality was observed at ibrutinib response, with clonality remaining stable during sustained remission and falling back toward baseline at progression.

The time point label for this specimen denotes: roughly 12 months on ibrutinib. For TCR beta library preparation, about 2 micrograms of genomic DNA were extracted from the cryopreserved PBMCs. Longitudinal blood samples from CLL patients on ibrutinib monotherapy were analyzed using high-throughput TCR beta sequencing. The patients took part in an open-label, single-center phase 2 trial of ibrutinib monotherapy. The goal of deep resolution MiSeq sequencing was a depth between 1 in 1 million and 1 in 200,000 T cells, and coverage averaged 10x per clonotype. The immunoSEQ hsTCRB Kit was used to generate TCR beta libraries. In the authors' own workflow: Data were analyzed with ImmunoSEQ Data Assistant and ImmunoSEQ Analyzer, with V, D and J genes assigned per IMGT definitions. Clonality, with values ranging from 0 to 1, was calculated as one minus the normalized Shannon entropy of productive rearrangement frequencies. Public clonotype analysis was restricted to overrepresented clonotypes comprising at least 0.05% of each patient's repertoire. More than ten repertoires from age-matched healthy donors, obtained from immuneACCESS, served as clonality controls. The table was pulled from immuneACCESS by TCRdb, which kept in-frame rearrangements only. Such tables lose some clones; where checked, under half of the loss comes from unresolved V genes, and the rest has no known cause. That table is the source of V, J and clone size, and D and trimming were worked out from the DNA. Present in this sample are 150,000 or so clones, 75% to 85% of which were seen just once. The ten largest clones take up 10% to 15% of the sample.

As for this clone: The antigen it recognizes is unknown. Nothing much larger sits one base from this clone, and base qualities are not available.

Including cysteine and phenylalanine, the CDR3 has 14 amino acids. Only CDR3 DNA is held: 42 bases, read in frame from base 1. CDR1 SGHNT and CDR2 YYREEE were looked up in the germline V gene (reference sequence). V gives up 3 bases and J gives up 2 bases, and the segment between their germline ends measures 12 bases. The starting material was PBMCs, obtained after 12 months of ibrutinib treatment. This TCR derives from a human donor with chronic lymphocytic leukemia. Here the chain combines TRBV5-4 and TRBJ2-7; the D segment might be TRBD1 or TRBD2, since each matches 6 bases. Here the CDR3 is given as CASSSKGGAYEQYF. The DNA is as follows: TGTGCCAGCAGCTCCAAGGGGGGTGCCTACGAGCAGTACTTC.